This T cell receptor (beta chain) originates from a study of control samples from healthy donors and cancer patients (dated by TCRdb to 2018 to 2021). Preparation of the library involved the immunoSEQ multiplex PCR assay. Not all clones reach the TCRdb copy of this immuneACCESS table, which keeps in-frame sequences only. Checked studies attribute under half of the gap to unresolved V genes and leave the rest unexplained. This sample comprises over 200,000 clones, over 70% of them detected only once. Jointly, the top ten make up about an eighth of the sample. As concerns this clone: No antigen is known for it. Base-call qualities are not available, and no considerably larger clone is one nucleotide away.

For this chain, trimming is 2 bases at the V end and 1 base at the J end, and the number of junction bases without a gene match is 1. For CDR1 and CDR2, the germline V gene lists SGHTS and YDEGEE. Its CDR3 holds 14 amino acids, cysteine through phenylalanine. Of all the DNA, just the CDR3 is kept, 42 bases in frame from base 1. This TCR came from a woman aged 60-70 years with lung cancer. The V and J genes are TRBV5-8 and TRBJ1-1; TRBD1 fits 8 bases in the junction. Specimen: PBMCs. The nucleotide sequence is given as TGTGCCAGCAGCTTACAGGGGGGGAACACTGAAGCTTTCTTT. This yields the protein CASSLQGGNTEAFF.